The 18 T cell receptor beta chains presented below share a single source sample, sequenced in a study of cytomegalovirus exposure and HLA in healthy donors. This PCR relied on a set of 60 Vbeta primers and 13 Jbeta primers. The table came from immunoSEQ multiplex PCR; TCRdb's copy has only in-frame clones and leaves some out. The data hold about 230,000 clones, with 77% observed a single time. Sequencing was done on a sample of PBMCs. The source of these receptors is a woman aged 55-70 years in good health and CMV-seropositive.

J is TRBJ1-1 and V is TRBV6-5, with D perhaps TRBD1 (6 bases). From germline, CDR1 is MNHEY and CDR2 SVGAGI. The CDR3 runs 14 residues. Trimming removed 5 bases at V and 8 bases at J, with 18 bases between. CDR3 region: CASSELVSTGEAFF. As DNA, the CDR3 is TGTGCCAGCAGTGAACTTGTGTCAACAGGGGAAGCTTTCTTT.

This clone turned up a few times. The CDR3 DNA follows: TGCGCCAGCAGCTTGGTTCGGGGGAGCACTGAAGCTTTCTTT. Encoded protein: CASSLVRGSTEAFF. The V gene is TRBV5-1, the J gene TRBJ1-1; D might be TRBD1 (5 bases). In germline, CDR1 is SGHRS, CDR2 YFSETQ. The CDR3 sequence is 14 residues long. V was pared by 0 bases and J by 4 bases, with 10 bases between.

The chain joins TRBV6-5 to TRBJ1-1, with D unclear. The germline V gene has CDR1 MNHEY and CDR2 SVGAGI. CDR3 length: 12 amino acids. Trimming took off 4 bases at V and 10 bases at J, with 13 bases between the two ends. The CDR3 DNA reads as TGTGCCAGCAGTTTCAAGGGTGGGAGAGCTTTCTTT. Translating it yields CASSFKGGRAFF.

The rearrangement uses TRBV7-2 and TRBJ1-5; maybe TRBD1 (5 bases). Germline CDR1 SGHTA, CDR2 FQGNSA. Trimming pared 2 bases from V and 1 base from J, leaving 12 bases between. The CDR3 extends over 16 amino acids. Written as DNA, the CDR3 is TGTGCCAGCAGCTTATGGGGCGGCTGGAGCAATCAGCCCCAGCATTTT. This translates into CASSLWGGWSNQPQHF.

J is TRBJ2-1 and V is TRBV10-3, with 10 positions matching TRBD2. Per germline, CDR1 ENHRY and CDR2 SYGVKD. This CDR3 has 14 residues. The ends lost 10 bases at V and 6 bases at J; junction bases unmatched: 9. The CDR3 bases are TGTGCCACGGCCGGGACTAGCGTGGGCAATGAGCAGTTCTTC. Translating gives CATAGTSVGNEQFF.

The chain has TRBV4-1 and TRBJ1-1, with 9 bases identical to TRBD1. The CDR3 has 13 amino acids. Germline V gene lookup returns CDR1 MGHRA and CDR2 YSYEKL. The V segment lost 4 bases and the J segment 8 bases; nucleotides outside the gene matches: 5. CDR3 protein: CASSPGDRVEAFF. Written as DNA, the CDR3 is TGCGCCAGCAGCCCCGGGGACAGGGTCGAAGCTTTCTTT.

The chain uses TRBV6-1 and TRBJ1-1; perhaps TRBD1 as D (6 bases). CDR1 MNHNS and CDR2 SASEGT come from the germline V gene. The CDR3 extends over 11 amino acids. V was trimmed by 6 bases and J by 8 bases, leaving 10 bases between them. In DNA, the CDR3 is TGTGCCAGCAGCCACCAGGGGGAAGCTTTCTTT. Translation gives CASSHQGEAFF.

This clone was counted only a few times. This same CDR3 is encoded by further DNA sequences in the sample. The chain recombines TRBV9 with TRBJ2-7; 7 bases are a match to TRBD1. Trimming removed 4 bases from V and 1 base from J; junction bases left unmatched: 5. In germline, CDR1 is SGDLS, CDR2 YYNGEE. The CDR3 covers 14 residues. This chain's CDR3 is CASSPRQGSYEQYF. The CDR3 nucleotides read TGTGCCAGCAGCCCCCGACAGGGATCCTACGAGCAGTACTTC.

V usage is TRBV5-1 and J usage is TRBJ2-3, with 9 bases aligning to TRBD2. J gave up 0 bases and V 4 bases, and 6 bases lay outside the gene matches. CDR3 size: 16 residues. Per the germline V gene, CDR1 is SGHRS and CDR2 is YFSETQ. CDR3 bases: TGCGCCAGCAGCCAAGCGACTAGCGGAAGCACAGATACGCAGTATTTT. It specifies CASSQATSGSTDTQYF.

The V and J genes are TRBV7-2 and TRBJ2-3; 8 nucleotides align to TRBD2. Trimming cost V 1 base and J 4 bases; bases outside gene matches: 1. This CDR3 is 14 amino acids long. Germline CDR1 and CDR2: SGHTA and FQGNSA. The CDR3 DNA follows: TGTGCCAGCAGCTTAGTAGCGGGGTCAGATACGCAGTATTTT. Residues: CASSLVAGSDTQYF.

This clone was seen more than once but under ten times. V usage is TRBV7-9 and J usage is TRBJ1-2; the match to TRBD1 covers 7 bases. V was pared by 5 bases and J by 3 bases, with 9 bases of the junction left unmatched. The CDR3 covers 15 residues. CDR1 is SEHNR and CDR2 is FQNEAQ in the germline V gene (reference sequence). CDR3 protein: CASSQVEGADYGYTF. The DNA of the CDR3 is TGTGCCAGCAGCCAGGTAGAGGGGGCAGACTATGGCTACACCTTC.

The chain joins TRBV5-1 to TRBJ2-7, with 7 bases aligning to TRBD1. The CDR3 extends over 13 amino acids. Germline V gene sequence: CDR1 SGHRS, CDR2 YFSETQ. V was clipped by 2 bases and J by 5 bases; unmatched bases: 4. DNA for the CDR3: TGCGCCAGCAGCTTTTCGCAGGGGGACGAGCAGTACTTC. Protein product: CASSFSQGDEQYF.

The chain joins TRBV4-2 to TRBJ1-6; possibly TRBD1 for D (6 bases). Trimming cost V 4 bases and J 9 bases, with 13 bases left between them. This CDR3 comprises 14 residues. Germline V gene data show CDR1 as LGHNA and CDR2 as YNFKEQ. In nucleotides, the CDR3 is TGTGCCAGCAGCCTGGACAGCGGGGGTTCACCCCTCCACTTT. Protein product: CASSLDSGGSPLHF.

The gene calls are TRBV6-5 and TRBJ1-5, with 7 bases matching TRBD1. The germline V gene encodes CDR1 MNHEY and CDR2 SVGAGI. The V segment lost 6 bases and the J segment 9 bases; nucleotides outside the gene matches: 8. The CDR3 contains 13 residues. CDR3 amino acids: CASSTGVGWPQHF. The CDR3 bases are TGTGCCAGCAGCACAGGGGTAGGCTGGCCCCAGCATTTT.

V is TRBV28 and J is TRBJ1-5; 11 bases match TRBD1. The V segment lost 4 bases and the J segment 5 bases; nucleotides outside the gene matches: 4. Germline CDR1 reads MDHEN; CDR2 reads SYDVKM. The CDR3 consists of 15 residues. The DNA for the CDR3 is TGTGCCAGCAGTTATGGACAGGGGGCACATCAGCCCCAGCATTTT. It encodes CASSYGQGAHQPQHF.

The V gene is TRBV29-1, the J gene TRBJ1-4, with D maybe TRBD1 (6 bases). The CDR3 covers 14 residues. V was shortened by 5 bases and J by 7 bases, with 17 bases between the two germline ends. Germline values: CDR1 SQVTM, CDR2 ANQGSEA. The CDR3 region is CSVREGVGGEKLFF. CDR3 in DNA: TGCAGCGTTCGTGAAGGGGTAGGGGGTGAAAAACTGTTTTTT.

The chain combines TRBV18 with TRBJ1-4; D may be TRBD1 (6 bases). The CDR3 spans 14 residues. The germline V gene encodes CDR1 KGHSH and CDR2 LQKENI. Trimming stripped 3 bases from V and 5 bases from J, with 10 bases between. This chain's CDR3 is CASSPGQENEKLFF. The CDR3 DNA sequence: TGTGCCAGCTCACCGGGACAAGAAAATGAAAAACTGTTTTTT.

The chain combines TRBV19 with TRBJ2-5; D unresolved. Germline values: CDR1 LNHDA, CDR2 SQIVND (reference sequence). The CDR3 spans 13 residues. Trimming removed 7 bases at V and 2 bases at J, with 11 bases between. CDR3 protein: CASKANNQETQYF. CDR3 nucleotide sequence: TGTGCCAGTAAAGCGAACAATCAAGAGACCCAGTACTTC. Full variable domain (outside the CDR3, taken from reference TRBV19 and TRBJ2-5): DGGITQSPKYLFRKEGQNVTLSCEQNLNHDAMYWYRQDPGQGLRLIYYSQIVNDFQKGDIAEGYSVSREKKESFPLTVTSAQKNPTAFYLCASKANNQETQYFGPGTRLLVL.